A single TCR beta chain is shown here with its context. This sample was included in a study of blood T cell repertoires in COVID-19. The overall study: Samples taken during acute and convalescent COVID-19 were collected in the United States, Italy and Spain. Sample material is recorded as cDNA or gDNA derived from T cells, B-cell-depleted T cells, or PBMCs.

Original processing methods: Counts of nucleated cells, estimated from reference gene primer amplification, were obtained. Repertoires were generated with immunoSEQ multiplex PCR, while TCRdb's copy carries only in-frame clones and drops some. V and J calls and clone size are those listed in that table; D and trimming were worked out from the DNA. The repertoire consists of fewer than 90,000 clones, with over 90% occurring once and the leading ten covering roughly 4%. The ends were cut back, 6 bases at V and 0 bases at J, with 8 bases in the middle. Germline CDR1 and CDR2: LNHDA and SQIVND (reference sequence). The CDR3 sequence is 13 residues long.

The sequence was collected from a human donor with active COVID-19. The donor label of this sample is uncertain. Sequenced sample: peripheral blood. The chain recombines TRBV19 with TRBJ1-1; D remains ambiguous. The CDR3 DNA is TGTGCCAGTAGAGAAACAGTGAACACTGAAGCTTTCTTT. The encoded protein is CASRETVNTEAFF.